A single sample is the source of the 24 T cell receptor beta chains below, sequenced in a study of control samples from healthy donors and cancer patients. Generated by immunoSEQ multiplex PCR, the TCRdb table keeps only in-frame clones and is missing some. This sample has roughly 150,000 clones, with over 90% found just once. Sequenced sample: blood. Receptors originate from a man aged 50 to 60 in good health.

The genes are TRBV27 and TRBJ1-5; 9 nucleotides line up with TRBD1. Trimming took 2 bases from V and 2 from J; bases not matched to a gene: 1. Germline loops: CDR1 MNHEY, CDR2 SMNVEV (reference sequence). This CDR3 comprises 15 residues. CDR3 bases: TGTGCCAGCAGTTTAGGACAGGGGCGCAATCAGCCCCAGCATTTT. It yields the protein CASSLGQGRNQPQHF.

In nucleotides, the CDR3 is TGTGCCACCAGCCTTTTGGGACAGGTCCAAGAGACCCAGTACTTC. Protein sequence: CATSLLGQVQETQYF. The rearrangement uses TRBV15 and TRBJ2-5; 8 bases line up with TRBD1. The germline V gene encodes CDR1 LNHNV and CDR2 YYDKDF (reference sequence). V lost 5 bases and J lost 1; bases outside the gene matches: 6. The CDR3 consists of 15 residues.

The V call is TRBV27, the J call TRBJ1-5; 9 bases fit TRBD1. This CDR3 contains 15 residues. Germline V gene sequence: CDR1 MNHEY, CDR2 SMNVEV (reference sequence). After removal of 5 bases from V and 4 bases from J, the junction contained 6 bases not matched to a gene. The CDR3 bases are TGTGCCAGCAGTCCAAGACAGGGGGGGAATCAGCCCCAGCATTTT. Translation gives CASSPRQGGNQPQHF.

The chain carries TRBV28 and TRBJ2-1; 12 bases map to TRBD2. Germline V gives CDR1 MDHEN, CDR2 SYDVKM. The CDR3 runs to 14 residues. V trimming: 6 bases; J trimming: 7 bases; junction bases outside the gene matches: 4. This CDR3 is CASSLAGGLNEQFF. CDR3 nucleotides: TGTGCCAGCAGCCTAGCGGGAGGGCTGAATGAGCAGTTCTTC. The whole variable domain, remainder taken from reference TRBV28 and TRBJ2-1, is DVKVTQSSRYLVKRTGEKVFLECVQDMDHENMFWYRQDPGLGLRLIYFSYDVKMKEKGDIPEGYSVSREKKERFSLILESASTNQTSMYLCASSLAGGLNEQFFGPGTRLTVL.

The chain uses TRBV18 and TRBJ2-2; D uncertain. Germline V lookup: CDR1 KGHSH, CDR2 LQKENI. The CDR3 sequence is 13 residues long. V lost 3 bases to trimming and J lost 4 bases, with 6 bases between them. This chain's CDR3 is CASSPTSTGELFF. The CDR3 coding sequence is TGTGCCAGCTCACCGACGAGCACCGGGGAGCTGTTTTTT.

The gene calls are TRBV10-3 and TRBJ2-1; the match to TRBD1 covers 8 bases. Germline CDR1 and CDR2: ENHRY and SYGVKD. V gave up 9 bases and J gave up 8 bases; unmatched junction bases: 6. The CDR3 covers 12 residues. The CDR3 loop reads CAMGDRFDEQFF. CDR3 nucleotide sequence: TGTGCCATGGGGGACAGGTTCGATGAGCAGTTCTTC.

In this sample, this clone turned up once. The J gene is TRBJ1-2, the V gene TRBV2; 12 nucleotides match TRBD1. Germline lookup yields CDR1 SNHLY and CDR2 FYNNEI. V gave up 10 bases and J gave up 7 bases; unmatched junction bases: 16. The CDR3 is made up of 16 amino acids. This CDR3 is CATPFTPGQGASGYTF. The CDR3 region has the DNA TGTGCCACCCCTTTCACCCCGGGACAGGGGGCCAGTGGCTACACCTTC.

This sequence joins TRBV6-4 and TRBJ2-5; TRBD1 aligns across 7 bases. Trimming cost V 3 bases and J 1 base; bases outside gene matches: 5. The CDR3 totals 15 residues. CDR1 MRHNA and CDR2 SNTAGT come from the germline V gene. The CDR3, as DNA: TGTGCCAGCAGTGAAAGACAGGGATTCCAAGAGACCCAGTACTTC. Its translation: CASSERQGFQETQYF.

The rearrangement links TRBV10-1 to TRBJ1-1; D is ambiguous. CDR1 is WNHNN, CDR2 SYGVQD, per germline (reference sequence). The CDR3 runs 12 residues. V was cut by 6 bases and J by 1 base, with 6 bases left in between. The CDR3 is CASSAENTEAFF. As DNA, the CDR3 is TGCGCCAGCAGCGCGGAGAACACTGAAGCTTTCTTT.

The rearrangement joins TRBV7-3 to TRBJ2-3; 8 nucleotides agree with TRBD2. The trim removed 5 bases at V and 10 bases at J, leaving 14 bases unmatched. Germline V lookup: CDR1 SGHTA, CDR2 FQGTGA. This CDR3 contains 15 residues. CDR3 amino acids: CASSPLGGAGVAQYF. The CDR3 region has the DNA TGTGCCAGCAGCCCCCTCGGGGGGGCGGGAGTAGCGCAGTATTTT.

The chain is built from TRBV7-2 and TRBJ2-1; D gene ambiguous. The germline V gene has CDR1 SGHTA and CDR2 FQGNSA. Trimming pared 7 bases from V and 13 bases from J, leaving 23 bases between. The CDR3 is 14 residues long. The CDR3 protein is CASTPKIESLRQFF. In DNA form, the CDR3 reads TGTGCCAGCACCCCAAAGATCGAGTCTCTTCGTCAGTTCTTC.

CDR3 loop: CASSYSGQSGNTIYF. The CDR3 DNA reads TGTGCCAGCAGTTACTCAGGACAGAGTGGAAACACCATATATTTT. This rearrangement joins TRBV6-5 to TRBJ1-3; tentative D call: TRBD1 (6 bases). Germline CDR1 and CDR2: MNHEY and SVGAGI. V lost 0 bases to trimming and J lost 3 bases, with 9 bases between them. This CDR3 is 15 amino acids long.

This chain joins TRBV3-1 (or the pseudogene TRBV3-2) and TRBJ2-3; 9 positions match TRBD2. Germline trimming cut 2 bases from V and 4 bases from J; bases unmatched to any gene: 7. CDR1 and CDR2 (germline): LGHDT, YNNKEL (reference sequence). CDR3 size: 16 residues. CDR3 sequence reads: CASSQPGTSFADTQYF. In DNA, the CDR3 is TGTGCCAGCAGCCAACCCGGGACTAGCTTTGCAGATACGCAGTATTTT.

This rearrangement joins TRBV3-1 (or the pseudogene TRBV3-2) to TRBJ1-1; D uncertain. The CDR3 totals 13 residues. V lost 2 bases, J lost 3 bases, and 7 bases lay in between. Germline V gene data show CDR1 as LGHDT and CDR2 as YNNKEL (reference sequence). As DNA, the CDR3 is TGTGCCAGCAGCCAATTAGGGTACACTGAAGCTTTCTTT. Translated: CASSQLGYTEAFF.

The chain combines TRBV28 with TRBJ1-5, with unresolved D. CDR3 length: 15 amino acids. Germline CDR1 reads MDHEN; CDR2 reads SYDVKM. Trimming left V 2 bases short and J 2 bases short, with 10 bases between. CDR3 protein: CASSLTPSGNQPQHF. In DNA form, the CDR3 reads TGTGCCAGCAGTTTAACCCCCTCGGGCAATCAGCCCCAGCATTTT.

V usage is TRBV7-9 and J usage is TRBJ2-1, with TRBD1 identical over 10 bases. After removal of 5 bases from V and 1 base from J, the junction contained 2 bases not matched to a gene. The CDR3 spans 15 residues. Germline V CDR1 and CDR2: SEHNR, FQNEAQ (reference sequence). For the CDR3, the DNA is TGTGCCAGCAGCCCGGACAGGGGGTCCTACAATGAGCAGTTCTTC. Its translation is CASSPDRGSYNEQFF.

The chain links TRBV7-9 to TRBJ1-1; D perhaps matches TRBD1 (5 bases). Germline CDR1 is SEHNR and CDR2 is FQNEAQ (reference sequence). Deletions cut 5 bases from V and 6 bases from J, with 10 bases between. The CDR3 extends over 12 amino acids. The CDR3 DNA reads TGTGCCAGCAGCCAAGTGGGGGCTGAAGCTTTCTTT. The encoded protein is CASSQVGAEAFF.

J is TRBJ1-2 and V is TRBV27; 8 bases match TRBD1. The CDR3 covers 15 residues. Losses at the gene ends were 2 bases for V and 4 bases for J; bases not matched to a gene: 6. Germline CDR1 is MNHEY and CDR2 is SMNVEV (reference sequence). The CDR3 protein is CASSLRDRGTYGYTF. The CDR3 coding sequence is TGTGCCAGCAGTTTACGCGACAGGGGAACCTATGGCTACACCTTC.

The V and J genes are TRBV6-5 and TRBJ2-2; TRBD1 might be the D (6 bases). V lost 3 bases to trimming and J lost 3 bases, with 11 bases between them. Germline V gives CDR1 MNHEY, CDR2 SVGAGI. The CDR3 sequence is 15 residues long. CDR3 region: CASSYTGQYTGELFF. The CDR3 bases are TGTGCCAGCAGTTATACCGGACAGTACACCGGGGAGCTGTTTTTT.

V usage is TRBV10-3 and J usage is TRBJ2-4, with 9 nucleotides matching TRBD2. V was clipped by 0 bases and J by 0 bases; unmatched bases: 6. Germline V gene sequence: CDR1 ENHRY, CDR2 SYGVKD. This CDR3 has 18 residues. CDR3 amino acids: CAISESRGLAVAKNIQYF. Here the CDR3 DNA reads TGTGCCATCAGTGAGTCGAGGGGACTAGCAGTAGCCAAAAACATTCAGTACTTC.

CDR3 residues: CSVAQVAQETQYF. The DNA of the CDR3 is TGCAGCGTTGCGCAAGTTGCCCAAGAGACCCAGTACTTC. The genes are TRBV29-1 and TRBJ2-5; D gene ambiguous. CDR3 size: 13 residues. The V and J ends lost 4 bases and 1 base respectively, with 10 bases between them. Per the germline V gene, CDR1 is SQVTM and CDR2 is ANQGSEA.

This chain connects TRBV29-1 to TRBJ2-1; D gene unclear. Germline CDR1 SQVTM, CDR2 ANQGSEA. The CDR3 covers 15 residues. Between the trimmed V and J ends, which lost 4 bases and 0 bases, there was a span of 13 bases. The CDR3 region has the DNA TGCAGCGTTGGGGCTGGTGGGCGCTCCTACAATGAGCAGTTCTTC. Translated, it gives CSVGAGGRSYNEQFF.

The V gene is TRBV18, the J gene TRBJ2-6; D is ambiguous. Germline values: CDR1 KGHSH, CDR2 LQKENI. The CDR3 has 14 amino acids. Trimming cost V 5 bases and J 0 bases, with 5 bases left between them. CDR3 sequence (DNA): TGTGCCAGCTCATCTGACTCTGGGGCCAACGTCCTGACTTTC. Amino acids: CASSSDSGANVLTF.

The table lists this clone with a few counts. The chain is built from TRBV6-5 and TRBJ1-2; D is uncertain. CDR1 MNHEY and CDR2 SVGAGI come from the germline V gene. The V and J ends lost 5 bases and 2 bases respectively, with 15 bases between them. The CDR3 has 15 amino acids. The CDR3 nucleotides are TGTGCCAGCAGTCCACCCAAGGGAGGGAACTATGGCTACACCTTC. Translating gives CASSPPKGGNYGYTF.